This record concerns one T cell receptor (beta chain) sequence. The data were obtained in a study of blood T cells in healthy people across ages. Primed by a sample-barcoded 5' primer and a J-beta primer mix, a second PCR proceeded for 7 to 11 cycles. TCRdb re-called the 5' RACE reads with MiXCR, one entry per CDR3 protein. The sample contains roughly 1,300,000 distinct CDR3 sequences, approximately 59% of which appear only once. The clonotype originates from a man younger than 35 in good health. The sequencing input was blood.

CDR3 loop: CSVYGDRAPDTQYF. For the CDR3, the DNA is TGCAGCGTGTATGGGGACAGGGCCCCAGATACGCAGTATTTT. This rearrangement joins TRBV29-1 to TRBJ2-3; TRBD1 matches 9 bases. Germline-derived CDR1 and CDR2 are SQVTM and ANQGSEA. This CDR3 is 14 amino acids long. With V trimmed by 6 bases and J by 4 bases, 8 bases remained unmatched.